This TCR beta chain was captured by sequencing in a study of tumor-infiltrating lymphocytes in primary liver carcinoma. Study information: Patients had primary liver carcinoma treated by surgical resection. Aged between 30 and 69 years, the patients were men and women. Every sample contained roughly 3.5 to 7.13 million productive TCRbeta reads, and these numbers were similar from one tissue type to another.

The CDR3 runs 17 residues. V lost 4 bases to trimming and J lost 8 bases; unmatched junction nucleotides: 14. The germline V gene encodes CDR1 MGHRA and CDR2 YSYEKL. From about 0.5 ug of total RNA, TCR beta-specific cDNA was reverse-transcribed using a constant-region primer. Slightly modified ARM-PCR with three nested multiplex PCR rounds yielded TCR beta libraries. The two initial PCR rounds, around 11 cycles each, used TRBV1-TRBV30 forward and C-beta reverse primers. One entry per CDR3 protein, called by TCRdb with MiXCR from the multiplex PCR reads. The sample gives more than 150,000 distinct CDR3 sequences, over 50% of which show up once; approximately 70% is in the top ten. Germline DNA was also extracted, and blood RNA derived from unsorted whole blood.

This chain uses TRBV4-1 with TRBJ2-3, with TRBD2 matching over 11 bases. Sequencing used peripheral blood. The source of this sequence is a man between 40 and 49 years old with primary liver carcinoma and hepatitis B virus infection. CDR3 DNA: TGCGCCAGCAGCCTAAGTGGAACTAGCGGGAGAGTTGGTACGCAGTATTTT. This encodes CASSLSGTSGRVGTQYF.